This note documents a single TCR beta chain sequence. This clone's antigen is unknown. Base qualities are missing; no much larger clone stands one base away. The collaborating institutions used their own protocols to collect whole blood in K2EDTA tubes. For TCRbeta analysis, collaborator samples were shipped as frozen whole blood, as isolated PBMCs, or as DNA extracted from either sample type. The data were taken from a study of blood T cell repertoires in COVID-19 (dated by TCRdb to 2018 to 2021). About the study as a whole: Collaborator samples came from the United States, Italy and Spain and covered acute and convalescent phases of COVID-19. The samples were drawn from the first 160 participants of the ongoing ImmuneRACE study and from 1,254 subjects provided by 6 global collaborators. The repertoires were released in a freely available public database meant as a resource for research on the immune response to SARS-CoV-2. Where available, HLA class I and class II types were taken from metadata supplied by the sample provider and were not determined by assay-based typing. The prospective study material was composed of cDNA or gDNA derived from T cells, B-cell-depleted T cells, or PBMCs. Deeply sampled blood TCRbeta repertoires from subjects exposed to, actively infected with, or recovered from COVID-19 were included in the dataset. Sample metadata almost always included a de-identified subject ID, COVID-19 status, age in years and sex.

Broad study findings and their caveats: Clinical and demographic metadata were provided uncurated, with the amount varying by source and participant.

The CDR3 has 16 amino acids, counting the end cysteine and phenylalanine. Of the read, only the CDR3 DNA is kept; its 48 bases are in frame from base 1. TCRbeta CDR3 regions were amplified from genomic DNA by means of the immunoSEQ Assay, a bias-controlled multiplex PCR. The authors' pipeline ran thus. The number of nucleated cells in each sample was estimated from the amplification of reference gene primers within the assay. To quantify the absolute abundance of each unique TCRbeta CDR3 rearrangement, sequence reads were collapsed and filtered. For each sample, productive Simpson clonality was calculated as the square root of Simpson's diversity index across productive rearrangements. Here the immuneACCESS table is served through TCRdb, limited to in-frame sequences with V and J called. Missing clones are a known gap in these copies; in checked studies unresolved V genes cover under half, and the rest lacks a known reason. The D gene and trimming were derived from the DNA, and the V and J assignments and clone size from that table. The sample table records about 150,000 clones; 65% to 90% of these occur just once. Less than 3.5% of the sample lies in the top ten.

Sequencing input: peripheral blood. The receptor was isolated from a man between 65 and 85 years old with acute or convalescent COVID-19. The rearrangement joined TRBV21-1 to TRBJ2-5; the table's D call, TRBD1, was not checked against the DNA. TRBV21-1 is a listed pseudogene. The DNA sequence is as follows: TGTGCCAGCCGGGTTTACAGGGGGCTATTACTAGAGACCCAGTACTTC. The translation is CASRVYRGLLLETQYF.